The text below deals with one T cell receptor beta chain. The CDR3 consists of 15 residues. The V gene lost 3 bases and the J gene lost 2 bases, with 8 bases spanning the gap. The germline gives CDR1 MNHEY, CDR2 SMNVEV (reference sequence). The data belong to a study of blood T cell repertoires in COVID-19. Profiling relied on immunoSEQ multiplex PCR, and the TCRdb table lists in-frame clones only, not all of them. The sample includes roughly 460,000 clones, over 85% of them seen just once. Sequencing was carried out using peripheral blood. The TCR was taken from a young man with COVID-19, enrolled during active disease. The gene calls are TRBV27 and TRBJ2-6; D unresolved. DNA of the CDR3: TGTGCCAGCAGTTTCTTGCTAGCTGGGGCCAACGTCCTGACTTTC. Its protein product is CASSFLLAGANVLTF.